These T cell receptor beta chains were read from a single sample in a study of spatial heterogeneity in lung cancer. TCRdb analysed the 5' RACE reads with MiXCR anew, one entry per CDR3 protein. This sample has about 14,000 distinct CDR3 sequences, with 10% to 12% found just once. The specimen comprised PBMCs, sampled at surgery. All receptors come from a female donor with early-stage non-small cell lung cancer. The CDR3 runs from the conserved cysteine through the conserved F or W. The order of the fields is D gene, clone size, V gene, J gene, CDR3 DNA, CDR3 protein. The D gene is left open where the match is weak. The size entry is marked missing in some rows and otherwise reads once, few, many or a size class.

>TRBD2|many|TRBV9|TRBJ2-1
TGTGCCAGCAGCCCCCAGGGAGGCGGGGGGTACAATGAGCAGTTCTTC
CASSPQGGGGYNEQFF
>TRBD2|many|TRBV3-1|TRBJ2-3
TGTGCCAGCAGCCAGGCCTTTTCTGGCGGGGGGGCAACAGATACGCAGTATTTT
CASSQAFSGGGATDTQYF
>NA|medium-sized|TRBV14|TRBJ2-1
TGTGCCAGCAGAGCCCCCAGAGAGAATGAGCAGTTCTTC
CASRAPRENEQFF
>NA|few|TRBV13|TRBJ1-4
TGTGCCAGCAGCCAAGCCCGGGACAATGAAAAACTGTTTTTT
CASSQARDNEKLFF
>NA|medium-sized|TRBV27|TRBJ2-7
TGTGCCAGCAGACCCACCCATAGGAACGAGCAGTACTTC
CASRPTHRNEQYF
>NA|many|TRBV20-1|TRBJ2-3
TGCAGTGCTAGGACACTCGGGTACGGGCAGTATTTT
CSARTLGYGQYF
>NA|medium-sized|TRBV6-4|TRBJ1-1
TGTGCCAGCAGTGACAGATCGGGTACTGAAGCTTTCTTT
CASSDRSGTEAFF
>TRBD1|few|TRBV13|TRBJ1-1
TGTGCCAGCAGCTATGAAGCCCGGGACAGGGGGAACACTGAAGCTTTCTTT
CASSYEARDRGNTEAFF
>NA|many|TRBV7-8|TRBJ2-5
TGTGCCAGCAGCTTAGCGAGGTACCAAGAGACCCAGTACTTC
CASSLARYQETQYF
>NA|many|TRBV15|TRBJ1-2
TGTGCCACCAGCAGAGATCGTGCAGGGGACTATGGCTACACCTTC
CATSRDRAGDYGYTF
>TRBD2|many|TRBV6-6|TRBJ2-1
TGTGCCAGCAGTTACTCCCCGACTAGCGGAGTATACAATGAGCAGTTCTTC
CASSYSPTSGVYNEQFF
>NA|medium-sized|TRBV7-9|TRBJ2-7
TGTGCCAGCAGCCCCGGACAGTCTTACGAGCAGTACTTC
CASSPGQSYEQYF
>TRBD1|few|TRBV7-8|TRBJ2-2
TGTGCCAGCAGCTCCCAAGGACAGGGTTATACCGGGGAGCTGTTTTTT
CASSSQGQGYTGELFF
>TRBD1|many|TRBV19|TRBJ2-7
TGTGCCAGTAGTACCATCGGGACAGGGGTCTACGAGCAGTACTTC
CASSTIGTGVYEQYF
>NA|many|TRBV25-1|TRBJ2-7
TGTGCCAGTGTGCGGGCCTACGAGCAGTACTTC
CASVRAYEQYF
>NA|many|TRBV14|TRBJ2-5
TGTGCCACCCTTGTGGGAGTGGAGACCCAGTACTTC
CATLVGVETQYF
>NA|many|TRBV19|TRBJ1-1
TGTGCCAGTAGCTCCTCCGGGGGGGTGAACACTGAAGCTTTCTTT
CASSSSGGVNTEAFF
>TRBD1|NA|TRBV20-1|TRBJ2-7
TGCAGTGCTAGAGATGGGCAGGGGGTCGCCTACGAGCAGTACTTC
CSARDGQGVAYEQYF
>NA|many|TRBV20-1|TRBJ2-1
TGCAGTGCGAGACTAGAGCGATCACCCAATGAGCAGTTCTTC
CSARLERSPNEQFF
>NA|many|TRBV19|TRBJ1-5
TGTGCCAGTAGTACGGGGAATAGCAATCAGCCCCAGCATTTT
CASSTGNSNQPQHF
>TRBD2|many|TRBV6-1|TRBJ2-7
TGTGCCAGCAGAAGCGGGGGTACGGGCCACGAGCAGTACTTC
CASRSGGTGHEQYF
>NA|medium-sized|TRBV12-3/TRBV12-4|TRBJ2-2
TGTGCCAGCTCGCCCGGGACCCCCAACACCGGGGAGCTGTTTTTT
CASSPGTPNTGELFF
>NA|NA|TRBV12-3/TRBV12-4|TRBJ1-6
TGTGCCAGCAGTTTGGGGAACGGGCAGGTTAATTCACCCCTCCACTTT
CASSLGNGQVNSPLHF
>TRBD2|medium-sized|TRBV29-1|TRBJ2-2
TGCAGCGTGGCGGGACTAGCGGGACCCGGGGAGCTGTTTTTT
CSVAGLAGPGELFF
>NA|many|TRBV7-9|TRBJ1-6
TGTGCCAGCAGCTCTCGGACGAGGGGTAGCAATTCACCCCTCCACTTT
CASSSRTRGSNSPLHF
>TRBD2|many|TRBV20-1|TRBJ2-7
TGCAGTGCTAGACCGGGGGGGACACTAACCTACGAGCAGTACTTC
CSARPGGTLTYEQYF
>NA|many|TRBV18|TRBJ2-2
TGTGCCAGCTCACCACCCAGCAGAATGAACACCGGGGAGCTGTTTTTT
CASSPPSRMNTGELFF
>NA|many|TRBV12-3/TRBV12-4|TRBJ1-1
TGTGCCAGCAGTGGCCCAGGGATCGGCACTGAAGCTTTCTTT
CASSGPGIGTEAFF
>NA|few|TRBV2|TRBJ1-1
TGTGCCAGCAGTCCAGGGTACACTGAAGCTTTCTTT
CASSPGYTEAFF
>NA|many|TRBV5-1|TRBJ2-5
TGCGCCAGCAGCCTGTTCCGGGGTGAGACCCAGTACTTC
CASSLFRGETQYF
>NA|many|TRBV20-1|TRBJ2-7
TGCAGTGCTAGATCTTCCCAGAAAGGTACTTACGAGCAGTACTTC
CSARSSQKGTYEQYF
>NA|few|TRBV6-1|TRBJ1-4
TGTGCCAGCAGTGGACAGGTCGGGACTAATGAAAAACTGTTTTTT
CASSGQVGTNEKLFF
>NA|many|TRBV14|TRBJ2-3
TGTGCCAGCAGCCAAGGGCCGGGATACACAGATACGCAGTATTTT
CASSQGPGYTDTQYF
>NA|once|TRBV19|TRBJ1-1
TGTGCCAGTAGTATTGTAATAGGGCGCGAATACGAGGCTTTCTTT
CASSIVIGREYEAFF
>NA|many|TRBV1|TRBJ1-2
TGCACCAGCAGCCAAGAAGCCAGGGGGCCTACCTGTAACTATGGCTACACCTTC
CTSSQEARGPTCNYGYTF
>NA|NA|TRBV28|TRBJ2-7
TGTGCCAGCAGCCCCGGACGAATATCCTACGAGCAGTACTTC
CASSPGRISYEQYF
>NA|many|TRBV25-1|TRBJ1-3
TGTGCCAGCAGTGAACCCGCGTTAGGAAACACCATATATTTT
CASSEPALGNTIYF
>NA|NA|TRBV12-3/TRBV12-4|TRBJ1-1
TGTGCCAGCAGTACTACAGTCGAAGCTTTCTTT
CASSTTVEAFF
>NA|NA|TRBV7-6|TRBJ2-7
TGTGCCAGCAGCTTATTTACAGGGTCGGACGAGCAGTACTTC
CASSLFTGSDEQYF
>NA|many|TRBV7-9|TRBJ2-7
TGTGCCAGCAGCTTTGGGCAGCCCGCCTACGAGCAGTACTTC
CASSFGQPAYEQYF
>TRBD1|few|TRBV6-6|TRBJ2-7
TGTGCCAGCAGTTGGGACAGGGGCGAGCAGTACTTC
CASSWDRGEQYF
>TRBD1|many|TRBV9|TRBJ1-2
TGTGCCAGCAGCGTAGGGCCGGGACAGCAATATGGCTACACCTTC
CASSVGPGQQYGYTF
>NA|few|TRBV29-1|TRBJ2-3
TGCAGCGTTGACCTTAGTTGGACCTCAGGGGAAAGCACAGATACGCAGTATTTT
CSVDLSWTSGESTDTQYF
>TRBD1|NA|TRBV6-2/TRBV6-3|TRBJ1-2
TGTGCCAGCAGCGATGGACAGGGGAGATGGGTTGGCTACACCTTC
CASSDGQGRWVGYTF
>TRBD1|few|TRBV11-2|TRBJ2-2
TGTGCCAGCAGCCCGGGGACAGCCTGGAGCGGGGAGCTGTTTTTT
CASSPGTAWSGELFF
>NA|many|TRBV6-5|TRBJ2-6
TGTGCCAGCAGTTCCTCCTCTGGGGCCAACGTCCTGACTTTC
CASSSSSGANVLTF
>NA|few|TRBV18|TRBJ1-1
TGTGCCAGCTCACCGGGAGGCCAGAACACTGAAGCTTTCTTT
CASSPGGQNTEAFF
>NA|many|TRBV27|TRBJ2-3
TGTGCCAGCAGCACCGGGGGCCCAGGTACGCAGTATTTT
CASSTGGPGTQYF
>NA|many|TRBV6-6|TRBJ1-5
TGTGCCAGTCTGGGGGGCCATCAGCCCCAGCATTTT
CASLGGHQPQHF
>TRBD1|many|TRBV14|TRBJ1-3
TGTGCCAGCAGCCCCGGGACAGTGAGATCTGGAAACACCATATATTTT
CASSPGTVRSGNTIYF
>NA|few|TRBV6-5|TRBJ2-5
TGTGCCAGCAGTCCATGGGACTCCCGAGAGACCCAGTACTTC
CASSPWDSRETQYF